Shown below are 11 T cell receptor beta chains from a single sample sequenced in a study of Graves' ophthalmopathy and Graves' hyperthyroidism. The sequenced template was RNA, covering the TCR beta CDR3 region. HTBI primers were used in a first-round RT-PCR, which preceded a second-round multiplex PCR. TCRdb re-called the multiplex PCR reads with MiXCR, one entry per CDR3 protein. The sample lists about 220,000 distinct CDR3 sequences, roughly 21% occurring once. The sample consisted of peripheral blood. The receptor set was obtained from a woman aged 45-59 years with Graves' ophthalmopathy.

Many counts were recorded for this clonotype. CDR3 coding DNA: TGTGCCAGCGCGGGAGACACTGAAGCTTTCTTT. Translation gives CASAGDTEAFF. This chain links TRBV2 with TRBJ1-1, with D uncertain. V was trimmed by 8 bases and J by 3 bases, leaving 7 bases between them. Germline V gene sequence: CDR1 SNHLY, CDR2 FYNNEI. CDR3 length: 11 amino acids.

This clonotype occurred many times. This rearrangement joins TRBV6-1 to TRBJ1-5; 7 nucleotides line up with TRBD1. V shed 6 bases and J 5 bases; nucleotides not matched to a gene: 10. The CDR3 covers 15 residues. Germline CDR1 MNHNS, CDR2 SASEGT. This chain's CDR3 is CASRTLDRDDQPQHF. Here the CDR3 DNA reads TGTGCCAGCAGAACACTCGACAGGGATGATCAGCCCCAGCATTTT.

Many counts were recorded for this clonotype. CDR3 amino acids: CAWKGYYGYTF. CDR3 DNA: TGTGCCTGGAAAGGGTACTATGGCTACACCTTC. The chain has TRBV30 and TRBJ1-2; D ambiguous. CDR1 GTSNPN and CDR2 SVGIG come from the germline V gene (reference sequence). This CDR3 comprises 11 residues. V was clipped by 4 bases and J by 3 bases, with 6 bases between them.

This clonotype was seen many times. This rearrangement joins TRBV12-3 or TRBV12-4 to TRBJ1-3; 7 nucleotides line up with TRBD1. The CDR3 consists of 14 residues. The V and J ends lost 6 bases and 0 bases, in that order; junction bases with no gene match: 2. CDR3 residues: CASRPGGSGNTIYF. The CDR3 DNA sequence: TGTGCCAGCAGGCCAGGGGGCTCTGGAAACACCATATATTTT.

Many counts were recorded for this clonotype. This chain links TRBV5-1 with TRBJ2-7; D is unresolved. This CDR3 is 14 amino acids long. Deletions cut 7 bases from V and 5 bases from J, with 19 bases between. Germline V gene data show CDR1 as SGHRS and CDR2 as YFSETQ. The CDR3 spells CASSTWQLRDEQYF. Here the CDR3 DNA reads TGCGCCAGCTCCACCTGGCAACTCCGGGACGAGCAGTACTTC.

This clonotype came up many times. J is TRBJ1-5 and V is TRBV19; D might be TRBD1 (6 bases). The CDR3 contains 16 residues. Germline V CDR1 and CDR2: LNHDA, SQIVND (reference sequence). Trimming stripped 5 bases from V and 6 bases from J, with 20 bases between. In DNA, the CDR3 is TGTGCCAGTAGTCTTACGACAGGAGTGAGGGGTCAGCCCCAGCATTTT. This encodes CASSLTTGVRGQPQHF.

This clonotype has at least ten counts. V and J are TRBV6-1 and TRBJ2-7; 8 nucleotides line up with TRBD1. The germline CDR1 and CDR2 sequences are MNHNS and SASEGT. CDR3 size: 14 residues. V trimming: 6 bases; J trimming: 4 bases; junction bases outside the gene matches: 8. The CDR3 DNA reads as TGTGCCAGCAGAGCCTGGCAGGGGGCTTACGAGCAGTACTTC. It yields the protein CASRAWQGAYEQYF.

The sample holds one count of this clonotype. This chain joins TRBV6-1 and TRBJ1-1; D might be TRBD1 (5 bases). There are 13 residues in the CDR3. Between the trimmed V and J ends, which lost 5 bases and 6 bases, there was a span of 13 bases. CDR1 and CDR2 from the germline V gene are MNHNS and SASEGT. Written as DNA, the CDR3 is TGTGCCAGCAGTCCCTCAGGGCGGGCTGAAGCTTTCTTT. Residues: CASSPSGRAEAFF.

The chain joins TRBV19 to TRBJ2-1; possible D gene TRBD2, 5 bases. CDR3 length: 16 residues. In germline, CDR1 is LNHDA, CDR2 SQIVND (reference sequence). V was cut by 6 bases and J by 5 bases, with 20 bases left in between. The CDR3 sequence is CASRNRFGGNNNEQFF. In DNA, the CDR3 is TGTGCCAGTAGAAATCGTTTCGGAGGAAATAACAATGAGCAGTTCTTC.

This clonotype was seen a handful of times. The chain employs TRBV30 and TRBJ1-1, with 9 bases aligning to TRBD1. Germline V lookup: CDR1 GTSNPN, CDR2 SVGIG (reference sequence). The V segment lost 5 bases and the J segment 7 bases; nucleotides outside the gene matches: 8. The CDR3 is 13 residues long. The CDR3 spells CAWGTGLAGEAFF. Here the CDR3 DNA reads TGTGCCTGGGGGACAGGGTTGGCGGGTGAAGCTTTCTTT. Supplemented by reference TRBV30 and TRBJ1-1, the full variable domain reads SQTIHQWPATLVQPVGSPLSLECTVEGTSNPNLYWYRQAAGRGLQLLFYSVGIGQISSEVPQNLSASRPQDRQFILSSKKLLLSDSGFYLCAWGTGLAGEAFFGQGTRLTVV.

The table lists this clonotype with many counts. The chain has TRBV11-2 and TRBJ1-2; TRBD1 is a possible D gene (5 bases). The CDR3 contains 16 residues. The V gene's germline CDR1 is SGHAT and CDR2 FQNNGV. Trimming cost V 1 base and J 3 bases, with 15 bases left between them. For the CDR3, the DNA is TGTGCCAGCAGCTTAGGAGGCCCCGTGGGACACTATGGCTACACCTTC. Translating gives CASSLGGPVGHYGYTF.